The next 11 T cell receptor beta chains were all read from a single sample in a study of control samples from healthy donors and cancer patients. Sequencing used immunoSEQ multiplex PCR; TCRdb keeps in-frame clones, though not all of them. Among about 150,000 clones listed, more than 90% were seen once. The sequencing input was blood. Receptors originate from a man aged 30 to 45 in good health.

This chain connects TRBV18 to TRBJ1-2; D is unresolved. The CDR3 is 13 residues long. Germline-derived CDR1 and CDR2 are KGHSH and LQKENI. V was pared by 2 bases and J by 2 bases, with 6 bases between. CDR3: CASSPKANYGYTF. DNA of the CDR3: TGTGCCAGCTCACCAAAGGCAAACTATGGCTACACCTTC.

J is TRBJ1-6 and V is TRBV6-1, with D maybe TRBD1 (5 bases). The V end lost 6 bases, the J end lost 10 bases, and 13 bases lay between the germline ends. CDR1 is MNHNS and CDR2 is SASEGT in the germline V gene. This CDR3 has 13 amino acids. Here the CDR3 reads CASSPDNPSPLHF. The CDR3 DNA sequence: TGTGCCAGCAGCCCGGACAATCCCTCACCCCTCCACTTT.

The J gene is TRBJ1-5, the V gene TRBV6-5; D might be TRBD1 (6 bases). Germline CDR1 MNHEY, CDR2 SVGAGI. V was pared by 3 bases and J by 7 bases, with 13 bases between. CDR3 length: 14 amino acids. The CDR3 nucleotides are TGTGCCAGCAGTTATGTACAGGGAGGCCAGCCCCAGCATTTT. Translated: CASSYVQGGQPQHF.

The CDR3 nucleotides are TGTGCCAGCAGCCCCACGGAGCGGGGATCCAATGAGCAGTTCTTC. Protein sequence: CASSPTERGSNEQFF. The chain uses TRBV7-6 and TRBJ2-1, with 7 bases that match TRBD2. The CDR3 totals 15 residues. Germline values: CDR1 SGHVS, CDR2 FNYEAQ. Trimming took 5 bases from V and 6 from J; bases not matched to a gene: 10.

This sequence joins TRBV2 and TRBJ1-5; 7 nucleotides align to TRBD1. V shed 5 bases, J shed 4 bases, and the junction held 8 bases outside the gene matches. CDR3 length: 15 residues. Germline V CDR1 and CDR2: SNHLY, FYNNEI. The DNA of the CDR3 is TGTGCCAGCAGTCGACAGGGTGGAGAGAATCAGCCCCAGCATTTT. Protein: CASSRQGGENQPQHF.

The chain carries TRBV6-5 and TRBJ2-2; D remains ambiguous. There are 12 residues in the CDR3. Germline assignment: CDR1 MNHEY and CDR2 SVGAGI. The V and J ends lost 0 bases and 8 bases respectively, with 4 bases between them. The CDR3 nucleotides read TGTGCCAGCAGTTACTCGGAGGGGGAGCTGTTTTTT. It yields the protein CASSYSEGELFF.

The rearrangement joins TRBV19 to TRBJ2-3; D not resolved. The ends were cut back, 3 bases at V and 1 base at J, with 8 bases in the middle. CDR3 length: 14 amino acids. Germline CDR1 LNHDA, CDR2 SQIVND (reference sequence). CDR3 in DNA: TGTGCCAGTAGTATCATGGTCGGCACAGATACGCAGTATTTT. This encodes CASSIMVGTDTQYF.

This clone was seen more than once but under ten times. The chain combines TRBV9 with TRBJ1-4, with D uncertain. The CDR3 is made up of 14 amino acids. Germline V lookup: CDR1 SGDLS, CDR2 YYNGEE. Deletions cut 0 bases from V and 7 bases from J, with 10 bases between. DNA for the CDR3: TGTGCCAGCAGCGTAGGGACTGGTGGTGAAAAACTGTTTTTT. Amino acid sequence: CASSVGTGGEKLFF.

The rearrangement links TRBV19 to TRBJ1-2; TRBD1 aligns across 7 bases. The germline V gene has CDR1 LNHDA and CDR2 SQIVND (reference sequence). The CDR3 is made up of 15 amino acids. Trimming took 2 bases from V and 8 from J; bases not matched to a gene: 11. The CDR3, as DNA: TGTGCCAGTAGTATATCCGAAAGACAGGGCCAAGGCTACACCTTC. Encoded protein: CASSISERQGQGYTF. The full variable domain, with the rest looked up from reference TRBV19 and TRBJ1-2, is DGGITQSPKYLFRKEGQNVTLSCEQNLNHDAMYWYRQDPGQGLRLIYYSQIVNDFQKGDIAEGYSVSREKKESFPLTVTSAQKNPTAFYLCASSISERQGQGYTFGSGTRLTVV.

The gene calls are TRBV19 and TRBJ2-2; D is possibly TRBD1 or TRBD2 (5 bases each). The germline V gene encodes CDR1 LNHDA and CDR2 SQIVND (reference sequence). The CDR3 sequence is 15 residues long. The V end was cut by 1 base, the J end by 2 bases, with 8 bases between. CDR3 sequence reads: CASSIGDGNTGELFF. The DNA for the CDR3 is TGTGCCAGTAGTATAGGGGACGGAAACACCGGGGAGCTGTTTTTT.

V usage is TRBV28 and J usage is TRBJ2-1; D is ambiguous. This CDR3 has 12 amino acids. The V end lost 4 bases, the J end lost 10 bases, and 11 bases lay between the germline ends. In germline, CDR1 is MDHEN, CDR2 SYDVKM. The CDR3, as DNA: TGTGCCAGCAGTTCCCGCCGACAAGAGCAGTTCTTC. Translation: CASSSRRQEQFF.